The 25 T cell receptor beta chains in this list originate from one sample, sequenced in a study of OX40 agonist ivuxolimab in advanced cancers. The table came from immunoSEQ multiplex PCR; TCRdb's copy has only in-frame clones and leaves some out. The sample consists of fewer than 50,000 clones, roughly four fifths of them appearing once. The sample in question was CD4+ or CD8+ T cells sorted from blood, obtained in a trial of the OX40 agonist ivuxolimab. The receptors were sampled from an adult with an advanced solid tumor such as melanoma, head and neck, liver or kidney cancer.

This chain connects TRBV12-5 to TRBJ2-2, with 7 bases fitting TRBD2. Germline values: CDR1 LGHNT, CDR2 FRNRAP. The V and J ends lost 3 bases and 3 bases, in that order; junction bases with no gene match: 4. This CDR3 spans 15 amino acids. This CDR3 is CASGLALAYTGELFF. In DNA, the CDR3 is TGTGCTAGTGGTTTAGCACTAGCGTACACCGGGGAGCTGTTTTTT. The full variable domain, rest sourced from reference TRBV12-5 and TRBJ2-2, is DARVTQTPRHKVTEMGQEVTMRCQPILGHNTVFWYRQTMMQGLELLAYFRNRAPLDDSGMPKDRFSAEMPDATLATLKIQPSEPRDSAVYFCASGLALAYTGELFFGEGSRLTVL.

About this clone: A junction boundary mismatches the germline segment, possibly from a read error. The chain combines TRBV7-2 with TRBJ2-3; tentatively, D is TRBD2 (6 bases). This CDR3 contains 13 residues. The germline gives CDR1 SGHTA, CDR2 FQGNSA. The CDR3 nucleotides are TGTGCCAGCAGCTTAGCGCAAGGCATGGGGGGACATTTT. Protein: CASSLAQGMGGHF.

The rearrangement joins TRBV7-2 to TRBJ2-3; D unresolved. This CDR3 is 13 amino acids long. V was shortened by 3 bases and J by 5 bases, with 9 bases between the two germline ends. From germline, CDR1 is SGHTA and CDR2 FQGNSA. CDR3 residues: CASSFSTGDTQYF. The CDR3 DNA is TGTGCCAGCAGCTTTAGCACGGGAGATACGCAGTATTTT.

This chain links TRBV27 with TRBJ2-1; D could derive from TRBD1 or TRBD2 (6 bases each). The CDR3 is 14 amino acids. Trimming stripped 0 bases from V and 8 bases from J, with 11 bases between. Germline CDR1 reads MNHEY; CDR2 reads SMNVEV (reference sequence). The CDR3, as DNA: TGTGCCAGCAGTTTATCTTGGGGGGCCGATGAGCAGTTCTTC. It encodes CASSLSWGADEQFF.

The CDR3 protein is CASSHDQHTDTQYF. CDR3 DNA sequence: TGTGCCAGCAGCCATGACCAACACACAGATACGCAGTATTTT. The chain couples TRBV4-2 to TRBJ2-3; no definite D call. There are 14 residues in the CDR3. Germline V gene sequence: CDR1 LGHNA, CDR2 YNFKEQ. With 3 bases removed from V and 2 bases from J, the gap between germline ends came to 9 bases.

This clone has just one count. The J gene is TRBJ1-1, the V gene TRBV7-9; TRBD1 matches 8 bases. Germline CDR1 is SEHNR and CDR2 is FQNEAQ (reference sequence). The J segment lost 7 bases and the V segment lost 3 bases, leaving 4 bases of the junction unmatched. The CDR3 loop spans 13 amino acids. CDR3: CASSFPRGREAFF. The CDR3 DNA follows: TGTGCCAGCAGCTTTCCCAGGGGGCGTGAAGCTTTCTTT. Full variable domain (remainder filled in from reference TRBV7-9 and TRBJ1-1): DTGVSQNPRHKITKRGQNVTFRCDPISEHNRLYWYRQTLGQGPEFLTYFQNEAQLEKSRLLSDRFSAERPKGSFSTLEIQRTEQGDSAMYLCASSFPRGREAFFGQGTRLTVV.

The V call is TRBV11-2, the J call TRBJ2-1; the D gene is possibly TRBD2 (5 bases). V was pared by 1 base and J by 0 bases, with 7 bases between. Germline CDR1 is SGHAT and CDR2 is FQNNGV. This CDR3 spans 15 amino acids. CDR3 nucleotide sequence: TGTGCCAGCAGCTTAGCGGGGAGCTCCTACAATGAGCAGTTCTTC. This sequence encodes CASSLAGSSYNEQFF.

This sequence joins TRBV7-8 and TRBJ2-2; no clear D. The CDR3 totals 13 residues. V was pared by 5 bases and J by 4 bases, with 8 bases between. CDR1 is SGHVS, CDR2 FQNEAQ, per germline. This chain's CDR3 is CASSEAFTGELFF. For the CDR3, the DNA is TGTGCCAGCAGCGAAGCGTTCACCGGGGAGCTGTTTTTT. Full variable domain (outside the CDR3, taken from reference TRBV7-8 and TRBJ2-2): GAGVSQSPRYKVAKRGQDVALRCDPISGHVSLFWYQQALGQGPEFLTYFQNEAQLDKSGLPSDRFFAERPEGSVSTLKIQRTQQEDSAVYLCASSEAFTGELFFGEGSRLTVL.

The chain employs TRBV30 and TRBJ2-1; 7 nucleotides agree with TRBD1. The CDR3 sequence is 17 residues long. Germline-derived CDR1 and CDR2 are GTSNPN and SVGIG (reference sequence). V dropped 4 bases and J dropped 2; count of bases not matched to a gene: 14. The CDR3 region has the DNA TGTGCCTGGAAGGGAAGGGACAGCGGAAGTGCCTACAATGAGCAGTTCTTC. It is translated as CAWKGRDSGSAYNEQFF.

The CDR3 region has the DNA TGTGCCAGCAGTGAAGGACAGTCCCTGGGGTACACCTTC. It codes for CASSEGQSLGYTF. The V and J genes are TRBV2 and TRBJ1-2, with D possibly TRBD1 on 5 matching bases. The CDR3 covers 13 residues. Germline V gene sequence: CDR1 SNHLY, CDR2 FYNNEI. Trimming pared 1 base from V and 11 bases from J, leaving 14 bases between.

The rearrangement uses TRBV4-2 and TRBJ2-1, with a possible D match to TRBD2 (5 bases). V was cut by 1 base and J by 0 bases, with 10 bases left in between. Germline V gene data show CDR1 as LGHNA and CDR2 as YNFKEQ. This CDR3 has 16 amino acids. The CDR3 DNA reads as TGTGCCAGCAGCCAAGGGACTTCCTACTCCTACAATGAGCAGTTCTTC. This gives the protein CASSQGTSYSYNEQFF.

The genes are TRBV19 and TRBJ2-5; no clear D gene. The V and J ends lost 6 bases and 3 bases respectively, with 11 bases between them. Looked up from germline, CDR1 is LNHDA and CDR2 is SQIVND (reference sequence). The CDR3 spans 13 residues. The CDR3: CASRSEWKETQYF. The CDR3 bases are TGTGCCAGTAGGTCGGAATGGAAAGAGACCCAGTACTTC.

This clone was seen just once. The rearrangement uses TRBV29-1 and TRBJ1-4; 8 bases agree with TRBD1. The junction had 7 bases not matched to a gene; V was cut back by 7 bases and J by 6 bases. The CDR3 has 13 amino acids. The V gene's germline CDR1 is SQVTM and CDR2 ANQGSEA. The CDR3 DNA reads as TGCAGCGCGTGGACAGGGCTTTATGAAAAACTGTTTTTT. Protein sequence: CSAWTGLYEKLFF.

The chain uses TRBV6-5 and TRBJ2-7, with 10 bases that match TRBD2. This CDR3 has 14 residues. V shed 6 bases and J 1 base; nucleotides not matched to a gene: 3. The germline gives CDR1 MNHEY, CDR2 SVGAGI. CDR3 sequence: CASRLAGGSYEQYV. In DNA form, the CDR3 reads TGTGCCAGCAGATTAGCGGGAGGTTCCTACGAGCAGTACGTC.

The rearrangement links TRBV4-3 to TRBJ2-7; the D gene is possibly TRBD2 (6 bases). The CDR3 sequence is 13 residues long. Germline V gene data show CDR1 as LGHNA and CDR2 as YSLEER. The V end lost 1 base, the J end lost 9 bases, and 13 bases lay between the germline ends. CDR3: CASSQAGVGAQYF. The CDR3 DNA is TGCGCCAGCAGCCAAGCGGGAGTAGGGGCGCAGTACTTC.

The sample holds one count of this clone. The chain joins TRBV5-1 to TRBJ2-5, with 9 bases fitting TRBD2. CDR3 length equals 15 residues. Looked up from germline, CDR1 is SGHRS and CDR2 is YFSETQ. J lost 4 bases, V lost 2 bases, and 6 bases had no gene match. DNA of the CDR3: TGCGCCAGCAGCTTAATAGCGGGAGCAGGAGAGACCCAGTACTTC. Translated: CASSLIAGAGETQYF.

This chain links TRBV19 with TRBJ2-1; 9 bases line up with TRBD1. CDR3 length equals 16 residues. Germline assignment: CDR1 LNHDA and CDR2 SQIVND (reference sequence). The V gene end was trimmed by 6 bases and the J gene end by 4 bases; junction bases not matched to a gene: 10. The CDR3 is CASSRTGDSLYNEQFF. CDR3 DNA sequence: TGTGCCAGTAGCCGGACAGGGGACTCCCTTTACAATGAGCAGTTCTTC.

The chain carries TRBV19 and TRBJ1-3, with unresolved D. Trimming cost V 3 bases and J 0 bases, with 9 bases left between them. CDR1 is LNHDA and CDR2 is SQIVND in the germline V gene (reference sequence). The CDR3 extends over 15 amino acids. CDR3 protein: CASSILLSSGNTIYF. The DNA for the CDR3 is TGTGCCAGTAGTATCCTACTGAGCTCTGGAAACACCATATATTTT.

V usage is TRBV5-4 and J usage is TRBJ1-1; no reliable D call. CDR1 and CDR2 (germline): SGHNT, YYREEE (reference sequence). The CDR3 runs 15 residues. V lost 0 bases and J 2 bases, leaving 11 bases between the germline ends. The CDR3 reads CASSLGDGYNTEAFF. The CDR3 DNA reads TGTGCCAGCAGCTTGGGAGACGGGTACAACACTGAAGCTTTCTTT.

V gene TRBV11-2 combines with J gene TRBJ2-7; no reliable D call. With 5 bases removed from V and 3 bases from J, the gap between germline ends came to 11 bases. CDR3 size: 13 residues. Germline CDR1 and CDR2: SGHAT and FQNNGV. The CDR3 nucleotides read TGTGCCAGCAGCCAATACTATTACTACGAGCAGTACTTC. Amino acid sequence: CASSQYYYYEQYF.

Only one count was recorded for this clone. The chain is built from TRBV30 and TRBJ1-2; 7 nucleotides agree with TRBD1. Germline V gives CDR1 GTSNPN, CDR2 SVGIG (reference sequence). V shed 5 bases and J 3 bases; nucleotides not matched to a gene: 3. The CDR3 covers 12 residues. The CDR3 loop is CAWDRADYGYTF. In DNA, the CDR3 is TGTGCCTGGGACAGGGCGGACTATGGCTACACCTTC.

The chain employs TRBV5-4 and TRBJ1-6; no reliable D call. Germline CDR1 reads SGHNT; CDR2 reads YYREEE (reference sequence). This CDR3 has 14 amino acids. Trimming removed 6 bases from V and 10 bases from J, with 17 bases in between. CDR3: CASTPRGEDSPLHF. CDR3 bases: TGTGCCAGCACCCCACGTGGGGAGGACTCACCCCTCCACTTT.

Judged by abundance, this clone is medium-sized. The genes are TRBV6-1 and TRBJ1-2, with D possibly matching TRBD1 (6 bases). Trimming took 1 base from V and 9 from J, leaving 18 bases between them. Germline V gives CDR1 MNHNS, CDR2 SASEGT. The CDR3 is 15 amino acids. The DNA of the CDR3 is TGTGCCAGCAGTGAAGATTCGTCAGGGGTTATGAGCTACACCTTC. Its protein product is CASSEDSSGVMSYTF.

The CDR3 sequence is CASSADNPPYEQYF. CDR3 DNA sequence: TGTGCCAGCAGCGCGGACAACCCTCCCTACGAGCAGTACTTC. The V and J genes are TRBV5-5 and TRBJ2-7; D is perhaps TRBD1 (5 bases). CDR3 length equals 14 residues. Trimming stripped 4 bases from V and 2 bases from J, with 13 bases between. Germline V gene data show CDR1 as SGHKS and CDR2 as YYEKEE (reference sequence).

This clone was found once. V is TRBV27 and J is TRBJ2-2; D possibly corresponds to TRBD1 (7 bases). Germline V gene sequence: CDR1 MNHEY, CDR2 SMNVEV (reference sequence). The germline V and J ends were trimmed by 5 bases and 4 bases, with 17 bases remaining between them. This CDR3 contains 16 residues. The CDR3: CASSSAGQLFTGELFF. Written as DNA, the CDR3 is TGTGCCAGCAGTAGCGCGGGACAGCTCTTCACCGGGGAGCTGTTTTTT.